This T cell receptor (beta chain) was identified during a study of T-cell memory formation after mild COVID-19 (dated by TCRdb to about 2021). With respect to the entire study: Most TCR sequence clusters were specific to one of the two donors. In a couple of donors, T-cell clones that expanded and contracted after mild COVID-19 were tracked by sequencing TCRalpha and TCRbeta repertoires over time. Two young, previously healthy adult volunteers made up the cohort, one male and one female.

Sequenced on an Illumina NovaSeq 6000. TCRalpha and TCRbeta cDNA libraries were constructed by 5'RACE with constant-segment primers, with sample barcodes and unique molecular identifiers being introduced. Trizol reagent was used to extract RNA from every sample. Amplification of the libraries took two PCR steps, and the second step added a second sample barcode plus Illumina TruSeq adapters. Sequencing of the libraries was done on an Illumina NovaSeq, producing 2 x 150 bp paired-end reads. The source study handled its data this way. Reads were demultiplexed and collapsed into UMI-guided consensus sequences with migec v1.2.7. Using mixcr v2.1.11, UMI consensuses were aligned to TRA and TRB V and J templates and then assembled into clonotypes. A clonotype was counted as expanded or contracted only when both edgeR and NoisET called the clonotype significant, with the noise models trained on biological replicates. For edgeR calls, a false discovery rate-adjusted p below 0.01 and a log2 fold-change threshold of 1 were applied. PCA with hierarchical clustering of max-normalized trajectories of the 1000 most abundant clonotypes was used as exploratory dynamics analysis. Each responding clone was given a CD4 or CD8 phenotype based on the CD4+ and CD8+ repertoires, which had been sequenced separately. TCRdb's own reprocessing of the public reads used fastp at Q25 and MiXCR and kept productive beta chains. Every entry covers one CDR3 protein and lists the most common genes and DNA from its rows. For this entry, the V and J calls and clone size follow TCRdb and not the study's own pipeline. This sample gives approximately 430,000 distinct CDR3 sequences in total; less than 25% of them show up just once. 10% to 15% of the sample is held by the ten biggest clonotypes.

Ficoll-Paque density gradient centrifugation was used to isolate PBMCs. With regard to this clonotype: Its antigen specificity is not known. Per-base quality was not reported, and no clone a single base away is much larger than it.

The investigation overall reported the following: Contracting CD4+ clones were found mainly in CM and EM memory subsets, while CD8+ clones were enriched in EMRA. Some responding clones were detected in pre-infection memory, which suggested that pre-existing cross-reactive memory T cells had joined the SARS-CoV-2 response. Clones contracting from day 15 to 85 had balanced CD4/CD8 phenotypes, while a second wave expanding from day 15 to 37 was biased towards CD4+. Whether the second-wave clones peaking on day 37 were SARS-CoV-2 specific was not confirmed. The study covered only a couple of mild cases, and larger cohorts including severe cases with pre-infection samples were considered necessary.

Sequencing was carried out using PBMCs or a T cell subset sorted from them (not recorded which). The receptor was derived from an adult woman who had mild COVID-19 (a few samples of this study predate the infection). The sample titles of this study are shuffled in the database, so cell type and time point are left out; the donor was told from shared clones.

This receptor carries the CDR3 CSASAGGAGNEQFF. DNA sequence: TGCAGTGCTAGCGCGGGGGGAGCTGGGAATGAGCAGTTCTTC. This receptor chain uses TRBV20-1 and TRBJ2-1, with 8 middle bases fitting TRBD2. The germline V gene (reference sequence) gives CDR1 as DFQATT and CDR2 as SNEGSKA. V and J are trimmed by 3 bases and 7 bases, and the gene matches miss 8 bases of the junction. From its cysteine to its phenylalanine, the CDR3 spans 14 amino acids. Only the CDR3 portion is preserved as DNA: 42 bases, with reading frame beginning at the first base.